This entry describes one T cell receptor beta chain. What it binds is not known. The data derive from a study of T cell responses to AZD1222 COVID-19 vaccine. Findings and caveats of the study: Baseline testing showed seropositivity in only a handful of AZD1222 recipients. Among the donors, most were white British and more were female, and clonal diversity was possibly underestimated.

Per germline, CDR1 SGDLS and CDR2 YYNGEE. Trimming removed 3 bases at V and 1 base at J, with 14 bases between. CDR3 size: 15 residues. The data were produced by immunoSEQ multiplex PCR, yet TCRdb's version contains in-frame clones alone and is incomplete. The data contain 99,000 or so clones, 89% of them seen just once; the ten biggest clones take up about 17%. Sequencing used peripheral blood, obtained on day 0 of AZD1222 vaccination. The chain couples TRBV9 to TRBJ2-7; D is perhaps TRBD2 (5 bases). The receptor's source is an adult in good health. CDR3 in DNA: TGTGCCAGCAGCGAAACACTAGTTACTTCCTACGAGCAGTACTTC. Amino acid sequence: CASSETLVTSYEQYF.